This is a list of T cell receptor beta chains from one sample in a study of monozygotic twins with inflammatory bowel disease. One entry per CDR3 protein, without DNA, is what TCRdb gives after re-calling the 5' RACE reads. Seen in this sample are around 150,000 distinct CDR3 sequences; the ten most common clones hold 2.4%. Sequenced input: blood. These TCRs come from a human donor with ulcerative colitis or Crohn's disease, or a healthy co-twin of an affected twin (not recorded which). Both conserved end residues are part of each CDR3. Fields, in order: CDR3 length, V gene, J gene, CDR3 protein.

17,TRBV25-1,TRBJ2-3,CASRGGRKGFFGDTQYF
14,TRBV12-3/TRBV12-4,TRBJ2-1,CASSFSREYNEQFF
18,TRBV14,TRBJ1-2,CASSQDIGGDRGYIGYTF
18,TRBV5-3,TRBJ2-7,CARSFLPGTSGDTYEQYF
13,TRBV18,TRBJ1-4,CASSPQEGVARFF
12,TRBV28,TRBJ1-5,CASWEGNQPQHF
15,TRBV9,TRBJ2-1,CASSVLGGGYNEQFF
16,TRBV5-8,TRBJ2-7,CASRQVRGRMTYEQYF
15,TRBV4-3,TRBJ2-3,CASSQDIRSPDTQYF
17,TRBV5-5,TRBJ2-1,CASSLAKGRISYNEQFF
15,TRBV5-1,TRBJ2-2,CASSSDRDYTGELFF
16,TRBV7-2,TRBJ2-5,CASSLRANPFQETQYF
20,TRBV25-1,TRBJ2-6,CASSARLGRSTISGANVLTF
15,TRBV20-1,TRBJ2-3,CSARGTSRGTDTQYF
15,TRBV20-1,TRBJ2-1,CSATPGTSGFNEQFF
15,TRBV19,TRBJ2-7,CASSGLAGGTYEQYF
16,TRBV5-1,TRBJ2-3,CASSLGTGQSLDTQYF
14,TRBV5-4,TRBJ1-2,CASSLARVGVGYTF
14,TRBV7-2,TRBJ2-3,CASSLLGGRDTQYF
14,TRBV5-8,TRBJ1-1,CASIPRWMNTEAFF